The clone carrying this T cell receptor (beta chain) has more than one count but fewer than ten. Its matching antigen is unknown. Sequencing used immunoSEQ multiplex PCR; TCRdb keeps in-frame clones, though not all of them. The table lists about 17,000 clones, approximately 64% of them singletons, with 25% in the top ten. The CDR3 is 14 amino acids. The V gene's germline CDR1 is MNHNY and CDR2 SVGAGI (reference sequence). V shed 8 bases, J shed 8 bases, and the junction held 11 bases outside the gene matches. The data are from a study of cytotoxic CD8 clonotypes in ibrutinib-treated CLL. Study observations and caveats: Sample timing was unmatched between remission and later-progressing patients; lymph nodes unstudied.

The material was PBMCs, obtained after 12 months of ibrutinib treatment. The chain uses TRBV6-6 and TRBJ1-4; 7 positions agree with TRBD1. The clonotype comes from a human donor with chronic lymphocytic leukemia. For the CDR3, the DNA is TGTGCCAGCCGACCACCGACAGGGACCGAAAAACTGTTTTTT. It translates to CASRPPTGTEKLFF.